Shown below are 19 T cell receptor beta chains from a single sample sequenced in a study of T cells in Graves' hyperthyroidism and ophthalmopathy. Amplified TCR beta CDR3 regions derived from RNA transcripts. HTBI primers were employed in a first-round RT-PCR of the TCR CDR3. TCRdb reprocessed the multiplex PCR reads with MiXCR, giving one entry per CDR3 protein. In the table there are roughly 170,000 distinct CDR3 sequences, about a sixth of which are singletons. What was sequenced was blood. Receptors were obtained from a woman aged 50 to 65 with Graves' hyperthyroidism.

This clonotype was counted ten times or more. V gene TRBV24-1 combines with J gene TRBJ1-5; a possible D gene is TRBD1 (6 bases). V was trimmed by 3 bases and J by 4 bases, leaving 15 bases between them. The CDR3 contains 16 residues. From germline, CDR1 is KGHDR and CDR2 SFDVKD. This CDR3 is CATSDGRRDKNQPQHF. In nucleotides, the CDR3 is TGTGCCACCAGTGATGGACGCCGGGACAAAAATCAGCCCCAGCATTTT.

Ten or more counts support this clonotype. The J gene is TRBJ1-3, the V gene TRBV7-9; TRBD1 matches at 9 bases. With 3 bases clipped from V and 4 bases from J, the junction kept 7 bases outside the gene matches. The CDR3 has 16 residues. Germline loops: CDR1 SEHNR, CDR2 FQNEAQ (reference sequence). CDR3 residues: CASSFKQGAAGNTIYF. The CDR3 DNA sequence: TGTGCCAGCAGCTTTAAACAGGGGGCGGCAGGAAACACCATATATTTT. Drawing the rest from reference TRBV7-9 and TRBJ1-3, the complete variable domain is DTGVSQNPRHKITKRGQNVTFRCDPISEHNRLYWYRQTLGQGPEFLTYFQNEAQLEKSRLLSDRFSAERPKGSFSTLEIQRTEQGDSAMYLCASSFKQGAAGNTIYFGEGSWLTVV.

The chain has TRBV7-9 and TRBJ1-4; no definite D call. Looked up from germline, CDR1 is SEHNR and CDR2 is FQNEAQ (reference sequence). The CDR3 runs 12 residues. The V end lost 7 bases, the J end lost 8 bases, and 11 bases lay between the germline ends. DNA of the CDR3: TGTGCCAGCACCATACTGGGGGAAAAACTGTTTTTT. It codes for CASTILGEKLFF.

To note about this clonotype: The junction does not match germline at one end; this may be a read error. The rearrangement links TRBV7-9 to TRBJ2-2; 9 bases match TRBD1. Germline V gene sequence: CDR1 SEHNR, CDR2 FQNEAQ (reference sequence). This CDR3 has 14 amino acids. CDR3 sequence: CASSLKQGAGELFF. CDR3 bases: TGTGCCAGCAGCTTGAAACAGGGGGCAGGGGAACTGTTTTTT.

This clonotype has a count of ten or more. The chain carries TRBV7-2 and TRBJ1-1; 9 positions agree with TRBD1. CDR3 length: 12 residues. Trimming cost V 4 bases and J 11 bases; bases outside gene matches: 5. Germline CDR1 is SGHTA and CDR2 is FQGNSA. The CDR3 here is CASSSRQGGAFF. The CDR3 bases are TGTGCCAGCAGCTCACGACAGGGGGGGGCTTTCTTT.

This clonotype was counted many times. The J gene is TRBJ2-7, the V gene TRBV7-3; 8 nucleotides agree with TRBD2. Germline assignment: CDR1 SGHTA and CDR2 FQGTGA. The CDR3 sequence is 16 residues long. With 5 bases clipped from V and 2 bases from J, the junction kept 11 bases outside the gene matches. CDR3 coding DNA: TGTGCCAGCAGCCCCCGGGGGGGTCGCTGGACCTACGAGCAGTACTTC. Translating it yields CASSPRGGRWTYEQYF.

This clonotype was counted ten times or more. This chain links TRBV5-8 with TRBJ2-7; 7 bases fit TRBD1. Germline CDR1 and CDR2: SGHTS and YDEGEE. V trimming: 4 bases; J trimming: 5 bases; junction bases outside the gene matches: 6. This CDR3 has 13 amino acids. The CDR3 region is CASSRVRGNEQYF. The CDR3, as DNA: TGTGCCAGCAGCCGAGTCAGGGGGAACGAGCAGTACTTC.

In this sample, this clonotype turned up a few times. The rearrangement joins TRBV20-1 to TRBJ1-5, with TRBD1 identical over 8 bases. CDR1 is DFQATT and CDR2 is SNEGSKA in the germline V gene (reference sequence). V was pared by 5 bases and J by 2 bases, with 8 bases of the junction left unmatched. This CDR3 has 15 amino acids. As DNA, the CDR3 is TGCAGTGCTGGCCGGACAGGGTTAGGCAATCAGCCCCAGCATTTT. Translation: CSAGRTGLGNQPQHF.

This clonotype has a handful of counts. At one end, the junction sequence differs from germline, possibly due to a read error. The rearrangement uses TRBV12-3 or TRBV12-4 and TRBJ1-3; D remains unclear. The CDR3 sequence is 15 residues long. The CDR3 is CASTPLEYSGNTMYF. DNA for the CDR3: TGTGCCAGCACTCCACTAGAATACTCTGGAAACACCATGTATTTT.

Ten or more counts support this clonotype. The rearrangement joins TRBV10-3 to TRBJ1-2; D remains unclear. The CDR3 is 17 amino acids. V was clipped by 0 bases and J by 6 bases, with 20 bases between them. Germline V gene lookup returns CDR1 ENHRY and CDR2 SYGVKD. CDR3 sequence reads: CAISESNSYPVKHGYTF. Written as DNA, the CDR3 is TGTGCCATCAGTGAGTCGAATTCCTACCCCGTTAAACATGGCTACACCTTC.

The chain recombines TRBV11-2 with TRBJ1-1; 9 bases line up with TRBD1. CDR3 length: 16 amino acids. The germline CDR1 and CDR2 sequences are SGHAT and FQNNGV. With V trimmed by 2 bases and J by 1 base, 5 bases remained unmatched. CDR3 DNA: TGTGCCAGCAGCTTATCCCGGGACAGGGCGAACACTGAAGCTTTCTTT. Residues: CASSLSRDRANTEAFF.

In its sample, this clonotype was seen many times. This rearrangement joins TRBV12-3 or TRBV12-4 to TRBJ2-2, with 8 bases fitting TRBD2. The CDR3 runs to 15 residues. V lost 8 bases, J lost 7 bases, and 12 bases stayed unmatched. The CDR3 DNA reads as TGTGCCAGCGTTGAGGGCGGGGGGCCGTTCGGGGAGCTGTTTTTT. It translates to CASVEGGGPFGELFF.

This clonotype was observed many times. The rearrangement joins TRBV7-9 to TRBJ2-2; no clear D. Germline-derived CDR1 and CDR2 are SEHNR and FQNEAQ (reference sequence). This CDR3 is 14 amino acids long. Trimming stripped 4 bases from V and 2 bases from J, with 8 bases between. The CDR3 sequence is CASSYTPNTGELFF. The CDR3 DNA reads TGTGCCAGCAGCTACACCCCCAACACCGGGGAGCTGTTTTTT.

The sample holds many counts of this clonotype. This sequence joins TRBV7-9 and TRBJ1-1; the D is unclear. The CDR3 sequence is 15 residues long. V was clipped by 2 bases and J by 1 base, with 11 bases between them. Germline lookup yields CDR1 SEHNR and CDR2 FQNEAQ (reference sequence). The CDR3 loop reads CASSLSISRNTEAFF. CDR3 DNA: TGTGCCAGCAGCTTATCTATCTCAAGGAACACTGAAGCTTTCTTT.

This clonotype turned up a few times. The rearrangement links TRBV4-3 to TRBJ1-2; D is uncertain. Germline assignment: CDR1 LGHNA and CDR2 YSLEER. The CDR3 consists of 15 residues. Between the trimmed V and J ends, which lost 0 bases and 4 bases, there was a span of 12 bases. Written as DNA, the CDR3 is TGCGCCAGCAGCCAAGATTCCCACGGAGGCTATGGCTACACCTTC. The encoded protein is CASSQDSHGGYGYTF.

In this sample, this clonotype turned up a few times. Its ends do not fully match the called genes, so a read error is possible. The chain uses TRBV19 and TRBJ1-2; unclear D gene. Germline values: CDR1 LNHDA, CDR2 SQIVND (reference sequence). This CDR3 has 14 amino acids. CDR3 in amino acids: CASGIANRNYGYTF. CDR3 bases: TGTGCCAGTGGTATAGCAAACAGAAACTATGGCTACACCTTC.

This clonotype was observed at least ten times. The chain carries TRBV29-1 and TRBJ1-3, with 9 bases matching TRBD1. The germline V gene encodes CDR1 SQVTM and CDR2 ANQGSEA. The V segment lost 5 bases and the J segment 8 bases; nucleotides outside the gene matches: 16. The CDR3 is 16 amino acids. The CDR3 bases are TGCAGCGTTTCCCCCGGGACAGGGTCCCGAGCGGACACCATATATTTT. It specifies CSVSPGTGSRADTIYF.

This clonotype was counted many times. The rearrangement links TRBV7-9 to TRBJ1-2; D may be TRBD1 (5 bases). Between the trimmed V and J ends, which lost 5 bases and 1 base, there was a span of 14 bases. Germline CDR1 and CDR2: SEHNR and FQNEAQ (reference sequence). The CDR3 loop spans 15 amino acids. The CDR3 coding sequence is TGTGCCAGCAGCCGGGGGGAAGCCCATAACTATGGCTACACCTTC. Translation: CASSRGEAHNYGYTF.

At least ten counts were recorded for this clonotype. The CDR3 DNA sequence: TGTGCCAGCAGAACCGGGACGGGCGGCGCTGAAGCTTTCTTT. Translated: CASRTGTGGAEAFF. This chain joins TRBV6-1 and TRBJ1-1; tentatively, D is TRBD1 (5 bases). Looked up from germline, CDR1 is MNHNS and CDR2 is SASEGT. The V gene lost 6 bases and the J gene lost 6 bases, with 17 bases spanning the gap. The CDR3 spans 14 residues.